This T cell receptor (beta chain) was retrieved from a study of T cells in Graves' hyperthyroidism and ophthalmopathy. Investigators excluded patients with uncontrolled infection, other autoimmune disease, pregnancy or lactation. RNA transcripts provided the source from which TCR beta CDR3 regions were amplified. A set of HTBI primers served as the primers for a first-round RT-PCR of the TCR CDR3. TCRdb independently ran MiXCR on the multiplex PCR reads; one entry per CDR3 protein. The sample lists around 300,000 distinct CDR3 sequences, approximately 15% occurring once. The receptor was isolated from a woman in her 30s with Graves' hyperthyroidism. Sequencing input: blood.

In nucleotides, the CDR3 is TGTGCCTGGGTGGGTCTCAATGAGCAGTTCTTC. It encodes CAWVGLNEQFF. The J gene is TRBJ2-1, the V gene TRBV30; no clear D gene. V dropped 5 bases and J dropped 6 bases, with 8 bases sitting between them. The CDR3 runs 11 residues. In germline, CDR1 is GTSNPN, CDR2 SVGIG (reference sequence).